The 25 T cell receptor beta chains in this list originate from one sample, sequenced in a study of CD4 T cells in relation to SARS-CoV-2 and coronaviruses. Sequencing used immunoSEQ multiplex PCR; TCRdb keeps in-frame clones, though not all of them. The repertoire consists of around 20,000 clones, with just under 70% occurring once and the leading ten covering 15% to 20%. Unexposed donor CD4+ T cells date from 2011-2018, before the COVID-19 pandemic. The cells were cultured for less than twelve days before CD4+ T cells were isolated. No antigen has been identified for these receptors. Sequencing was done on a sample of CD4+ T cells from PBMCs, cultured in vitro. Source of these receptors: a human donor in good health.

The chain combines TRBV19 with TRBJ2-5, with 10 positions matching TRBD1. CDR1 and CDR2 from the germline V gene are LNHDA and SQIVND (reference sequence). The trim removed 5 bases at V and 1 base at J, leaving 4 bases unmatched. The CDR3 is 15 amino acids. CDR3 DNA sequence: TGTGCCAGTAGTCAGGGACAGGGGCCCCAAGAGACCCAGTACTTC. This translates into CASSQGQGPQETQYF. The complete variable domain, with remaining parts taken from reference TRBV19 and TRBJ2-5, reads DGGITQSPKYLFRKEGQNVTLSCEQNLNHDAMYWYRQDPGQGLRLIYYSQIVNDFQKGDIAEGYSVSREKKESFPLTVTSAQKNPTAFYLCASSQGQGPQETQYFGPGTRLLVL.

This clone appeared a single time. This chain connects TRBV29-1 to TRBJ2-1; 7 nucleotides match TRBD2. Losses at the gene ends were 3 bases for V and 1 base for J; bases not matched to a gene: 6. Per the germline V gene, CDR1 is SQVTM and CDR2 is ANQGSEA. CDR3 size: 15 residues. This CDR3 is CSVEILGGSYNEQFF. The CDR3 DNA reads as TGCAGCGTTGAGATTTTGGGGGGGTCCTACAATGAGCAGTTCTTC.

This chain joins TRBV2 and TRBJ2-1; a possible D gene is TRBD1 (6 bases). The CDR3 extends over 13 amino acids. The V end lost 7 bases, the J end lost 3 bases, and 10 bases lay between the germline ends. Germline loops: CDR1 SNHLY, CDR2 FYNNEI. The CDR3 coding sequence is TGTGCCAGCAACGGACAGATCTACAATGAGCAGTTCTTC. This sequence encodes CASNGQIYNEQFF.

This chain links TRBV7-3 with TRBJ2-5; possibly TRBD2 for D (6 bases). Per germline, CDR1 SGHTA and CDR2 FQGTGA. This CDR3 has 13 residues. V was clipped by 5 bases and J by 3 bases, with 10 bases between them. The CDR3, as DNA: TGTGCCAGCAGCAAGACTAGGGAAGAGACCCAGTACTTC. It codes for CASSKTREETQYF.

The gene calls are TRBV7-2 and TRBJ2-6; D is perhaps TRBD2 (6 bases). The CDR3 loop spans 16 amino acids. Germline CDR1 reads SGHTA; CDR2 reads FQGNSA. The V and J ends lost 1 base and 2 bases respectively, with 9 bases between them. In DNA form, the CDR3 reads TGTGCCAGCAGCTTAGTCCCGGGGGCTGGGGCCAACGTCCTGACTTTC. Translating it yields CASSLVPGAGANVLTF.

The chain joins TRBV6-5 to TRBJ1-1; D unclear. Per germline, CDR1 MNHEY and CDR2 SVGAGI. The CDR3 contains 13 residues. Trimming took off 6 bases at V and 7 bases at J, with 15 bases between the two ends. The CDR3 coding sequence is TGTGCCAGCAGGTCGCGGCAGCCGGGTGAAGCTTTCTTT. Encoded protein: CASRSRQPGEAFF.

The chain carries TRBV7-9 and TRBJ1-2; TRBD1 is a possible D gene (6 bases). CDR1 and CDR2 from the germline V gene are SEHNR and FQNEAQ (reference sequence). The V and J ends lost 5 bases and 8 bases respectively, with 18 bases between them. The CDR3 runs 14 residues. The CDR3 spells CASSLKGGEEGYTF. DNA for the CDR3: TGTGCCAGCAGCCTGAAGGGGGGGGAAGAAGGCTACACCTTC.

This chain links TRBV7-2 with TRBJ2-2, with D unclear. This CDR3 contains 13 residues. From germline, CDR1 is SGHTA and CDR2 FQGNSA. V lost 4 bases and J lost 0, with 3 bases in between. The CDR3 protein is CASSSTNTGELFF. The CDR3 DNA reads as TGTGCCAGCAGCTCGACGAACACCGGGGAGCTGTTTTTT.

The J gene is TRBJ1-4, the V gene TRBV5-4; D is uncertain. The V gene's germline CDR1 is SGHNT and CDR2 YYREEE (reference sequence). The CDR3 runs 15 residues. V lost 0 bases and J 0 bases, leaving 6 bases between the germline ends. CDR3 DNA: TGTGCCAGCAGCTTGGGGGGTGCAACTAATGAAAAACTGTTTTTT. As protein: CASSLGGATNEKLFF.

The chain combines TRBV7-2 with TRBJ2-1; D possibly matches TRBD1 or TRBD2 (6 bases each). V was cut by 5 bases and J by 8 bases, with 13 bases left in between. The CDR3 loop spans 13 amino acids. Germline assignment: CDR1 SGHTA and CDR2 FQGNSA. The CDR3 sequence: CASSPPGAHEQFF. CDR3 DNA: TGTGCCAGCAGCCCCCCGGGGGCCCATGAGCAGTTCTTC.

This clone was picked up a small number of times. The V and J genes are TRBV9 and TRBJ1-2; D gene unclear. Germline-derived CDR1 and CDR2 are SGDLS and YYNGEE. This CDR3 spans 12 amino acids. Trimming shortened V by 4 bases and J by 3 bases, and 7 bases separated the two germline ends. This CDR3 is CASSYVDYGYTF. CDR3 nucleotides: TGTGCCAGCAGCTATGTGGACTATGGCTACACCTTC. The full variable domain, rest sourced from reference TRBV9 and TRBJ1-2, is DSGVTQTPKHLITATGQRVTLRCSPRSGDLSVYWYQQSLDQGLQFLIQYYNGEERAKGNILERFSAQQFPDLHSELNLSSLELGDSALYFCASSYVDYGYTFGSGTRLTVV.

In DNA form, the CDR3 reads TGTGCCAGTAGTATTCAGGTCCCAGGGAGCTATGGCTACACCTTC. It translates to CASSIQVPGSYGYTF. The chain carries TRBV19 and TRBJ1-2, with D possibly matching TRBD1 (5 bases). The CDR3 is 15 amino acids. Per the germline V gene, CDR1 is LNHDA and CDR2 is SQIVND (reference sequence). V was clipped by 3 bases and J by 4 bases, with 15 bases between them.

The rearrangement links TRBV6-2 or TRBV6-3 to TRBJ1-1; 10 bases map to TRBD1. Looked up from germline, CDR1 is MNHEY and CDR2 is SVGEGT. The V and J ends lost 6 bases and 5 bases, in that order; junction bases with no gene match: 12. This CDR3 spans 16 amino acids. CDR3 loop: CASSQIPGQGRTEAFF. The DNA of the CDR3 is TGTGCCAGCAGCCAAATCCCGGGACAGGGGAGGACTGAAGCTTTCTTT.

The chain is built from TRBV3-1 (or the pseudogene TRBV3-2) and TRBJ1-2; D is undetermined. Trimming removed 4 bases at V and 2 bases at J, with 17 bases between. The CDR3 is made up of 16 amino acids. Germline V gene sequence: CDR1 LGHDT, CDR2 YNNKEL (reference sequence). This CDR3 reads CASSPGLRSGNYGYTF. DNA of the CDR3: TGTGCCAGCAGCCCAGGACTGCGATCTGGGAACTATGGCTACACCTTC.

This chain connects TRBV6-2 or TRBV6-3 to TRBJ2-2; D not resolved. The CDR3 is 13 residues long. The germline V and J ends were trimmed by 0 bases and 4 bases, with 3 bases remaining between them. The germline CDR1 and CDR2 sequences are MNHEY and SVGEGT. The CDR3 loop reads CASSYSTTGELFF. CDR3 DNA: TGTGCCAGCAGTTACTCGACCACCGGGGAGCTGTTTTTT.

This clone was recorded only once. The junction departs from germline at one end; a sequencing error may be responsible. Other DNA sequences in this sample translate to the same CDR3. The chain employs TRBV6-5 and TRBJ1-5; possible D gene TRBD1, 6 bases. Germline V CDR1 and CDR2: MNHEY, SVGAGI. CDR3 length: 13 residues. Here the CDR3 reads CASYNGGHQPQHF. The CDR3 region has the DNA TGTGCCAGTTATAACGGGGGCCATCAACCCCAGCATTTT.

This clone was observed a few times. V and J are TRBV6-5 and TRBJ2-4; 7 nucleotides align to TRBD1. In germline, CDR1 is MNHEY, CDR2 SVGAGI. V lost 5 bases and J lost 3; bases outside the gene matches: 1. CDR3 size: 13 residues. For the CDR3, the DNA is TGTGCCAGCAGTCAGGGGGACAAAAACATTCAGTACTTC. This codes for CASSQGDKNIQYF.

This clone was detected only a few times. V is TRBV7-8 and J is TRBJ2-6; the D is unclear. CDR1 and CDR2 (germline): SGHVS, FQNEAQ. The V and J ends lost 5 bases and 3 bases respectively, with 20 bases between them. The CDR3 covers 18 residues. The CDR3 DNA reads TGTGCCAGCAGCCTATCTTGGAGTCGGTTGGGTGGGGCCAACGTCCTGACTTTC. Amino acid sequence: CASSLSWSRLGGANVLTF.

This clone has only one observation. The chain uses TRBV7-3 and TRBJ2-2, with 13 bases that match TRBD2. The CDR3 loop spans 15 amino acids. V dropped 4 bases and J dropped 7; count of bases not matched to a gene: 3. Germline V gives CDR1 SGHTA, CDR2 FQGTGA. The DNA of the CDR3 is TGTGCCAGCAGCTCCGGGACTAGCGGGATCGGGGAGCTGTTTTTT. Translation: CASSSGTSGIGELFF.

The chain recombines TRBV14 with TRBJ2-1; D may be TRBD1 (5 bases). CDR3 length: 15 residues. V gave up 4 bases and J gave up 0 bases, with 10 bases separating them. The germline V gene has CDR1 SGHDN and CDR2 FVKESK. The CDR3 bases are TGTGCCAGCAGCCGGACCGACAGCTCCTACAATGAGCAGTTCTTC. It encodes CASSRTDSSYNEQFF.

The genes are TRBV28 and TRBJ2-3; possibly TRBD1 or TRBD2 for D (5 bases each). The ends were cut back, 4 bases at V and 4 bases at J, with 12 bases in the middle. The CDR3 extends over 14 amino acids. Germline V lookup: CDR1 MDHEN, CDR2 SYDVKM. For the CDR3, the DNA is TGTGCCAGCAGTTCCCCGGGGCGTGCAGATACGCAGTATTTT. As protein: CASSSPGRADTQYF.

The rearrangement joins TRBV4-3 to TRBJ2-1; D call uncertain. The V gene lost 1 base and the J gene lost 3 bases, with 10 bases spanning the gap. In germline, CDR1 is LGHNA, CDR2 YSLEER. This CDR3 is built from 15 residues. The CDR3 reads CASSQGDGGYNEQFF. CDR3 in DNA: TGCGCCAGCAGCCAAGGAGACGGCGGCTACAATGAGCAGTTCTTC.

The gene calls are TRBV5-6 and TRBJ1-2; 7 bases map to TRBD1. From germline, CDR1 is SGHDT and CDR2 YYEEEE. There are 19 residues in the CDR3. V shed 1 base, J shed 6 bases, and the junction held 21 bases outside the gene matches. The CDR3 sequence: CASSLPLGGGLGIRDGYTF. CDR3 nucleotides: TGTGCCAGCAGCTTGCCTTTAGGGGGCGGGCTCGGGATTCGGGATGGCTACACCTTC.

This clone was counted only a few times. The chain links TRBV4-1 to TRBJ1-2; D uncertain. The CDR3 consists of 16 residues. Germline loops: CDR1 MGHRA, CDR2 YSYEKL. V lost 5 bases to trimming and J lost 0 bases, with 16 bases between them. The CDR3, as DNA: TGCGCCAGCAGCTCTCCATCCCGGGGAGCTAACTATGGCTACACCTTC. Translation gives CASSSPSRGANYGYTF.

The chain is built from TRBV10-1 and TRBJ2-2, with unresolved D. V was cut by 3 bases and J by 6 bases, with 8 bases left in between. There are 13 residues in the CDR3. CDR1 WNHNN and CDR2 SYGVQD come from the germline V gene (reference sequence). In DNA form, the CDR3 reads TGCGCCAGCAGTGATGGAGATCCCGGGGAGCTGTTTTTT. It is translated as CASSDGDPGELFF.